This T cell receptor (beta chain) was sequenced during a study of cytomegalovirus exposure and HLA in healthy donors. Study results and caveats: Cytomegalovirus association was listed for about 160 TCR beta chains. By a later analysis, the bulk of CMV-associated TCR beta chains appeared HLA-restricted. It was confirmed in vitro that a few of the CMV-associated chains were specific for CMV antigens. In a later analysis, HLA-associated TCR beta chains were more clonally expanded than equally common others.

Regarding this clone: Antigen unknown.

13 Jbeta primers and 60 Vbeta primers were used for the PCR. Generated by immunoSEQ multiplex PCR, the TCRdb table keeps only in-frame clones and is missing some. The data hold about 90,000 clones, with around 80% observed a single time. CDR3 size: 15 residues. The chain is built from TRBV21-1 and TRBJ1-6; TRBD1 is the table's D call, not checked against the DNA. TRBV21-1 is marked as a pseudogene. The sequence was collected from a man aged 25-40 years in good health and CMV-seronegative. Source material: PBMCs. The CDR3 is CASTTLLGGSSPLHF. The CDR3 DNA sequence: TGTGCCAGCACAACCCTTCTAGGGGGAAGTTCACCCCTCCACTTT.